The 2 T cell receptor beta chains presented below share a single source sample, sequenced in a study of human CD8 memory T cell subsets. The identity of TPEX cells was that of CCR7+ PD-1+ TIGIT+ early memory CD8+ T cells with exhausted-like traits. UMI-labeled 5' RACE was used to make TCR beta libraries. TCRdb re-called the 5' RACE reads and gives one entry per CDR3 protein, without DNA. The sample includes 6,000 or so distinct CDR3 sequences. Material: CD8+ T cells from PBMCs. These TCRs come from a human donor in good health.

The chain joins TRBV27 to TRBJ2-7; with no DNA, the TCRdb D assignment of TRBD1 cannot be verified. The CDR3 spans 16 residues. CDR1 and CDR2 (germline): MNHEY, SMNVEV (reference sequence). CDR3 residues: CASSLSGRYENYEQYF.

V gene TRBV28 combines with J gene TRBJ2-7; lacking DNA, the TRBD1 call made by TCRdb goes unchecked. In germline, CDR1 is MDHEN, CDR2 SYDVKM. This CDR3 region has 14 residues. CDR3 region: CASSHGQTSYEQYF.